Reported below is one TCR beta chain. This clonotype was observed a handful of times. Its antigen specificity is not known. Base-call qualities are not available, and no considerably larger clone is one nucleotide away. The germline V end is reduced by 0 bases and the J end by 2 bases; junction bases left unmatched: 15. From its cysteine to its phenylalanine, the CDR3 spans 18 amino acids. Of the read, only the CDR3 DNA is kept; its 54 bases are in frame from base 1. Reading the germline V gene (reference sequence) gives CDR1 DFQATT and CDR2 SNEGSKA. This sample was included in a study of response to subunit inactivated influenza vaccine (dated by TCRdb to about 2018). With regard to the full study: To follow how T cells responded to a trivalent subunit inactivated influenza vaccine, the researchers relied on deep quantitative profiling of the T cell receptor repertoire.

The full study reports these points: The authors suggested that each seasonal influenza vaccination may recruit only a limited number of new T cells.

The method was RT-PCR. Data came from an Illumina HiSeq 2500. TCRdb reworked the public reads: Q25 trimming with fastp, MiXCR clone assembly, productive beta chains retained. Rows with one shared CDR3 protein collapse into an entry with the most common genes and DNA. The sample contains around 530,000 distinct CDR3 sequences, about 17% of them found a single time. The ten biggest clones cover 3% of the sample. This sequence originates from a man aged 50 to 69 who received an inactivated influenza vaccine. Donor details come from another sample of the same person, matched by shared clones. The sample was CD4+ T cells sorted from PBMCs, taken around 25 months after vaccination. The chain is encoded by TRBV20-1 joined to TRBJ2-7, and TRBD2 matches 8 of the central bases. The CDR3 is CSARDSSKLAGFTYEQYF. The sequenced DNA: TGCAGTGCTAGAGATTCAAGTAAGCTAGCGGGCTTCACCTACGAGCAGTACTTC.